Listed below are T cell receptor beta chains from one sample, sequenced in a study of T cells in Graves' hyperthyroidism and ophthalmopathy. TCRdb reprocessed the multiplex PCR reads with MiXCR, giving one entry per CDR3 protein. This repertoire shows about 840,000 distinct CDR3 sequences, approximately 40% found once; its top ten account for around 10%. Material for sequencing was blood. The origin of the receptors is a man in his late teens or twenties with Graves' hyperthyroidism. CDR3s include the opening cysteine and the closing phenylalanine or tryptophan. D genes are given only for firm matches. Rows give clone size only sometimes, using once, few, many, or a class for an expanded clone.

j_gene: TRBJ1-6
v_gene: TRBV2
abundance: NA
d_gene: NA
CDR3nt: TGTGCCAGCAGGCAAACTTTGAATTCACCCCTCCACTTT
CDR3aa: CASRQTLNSPLHF

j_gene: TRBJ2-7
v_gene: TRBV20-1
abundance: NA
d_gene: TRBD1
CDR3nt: TGCAGTGCCCAAGGGCAGGGGGCCAACGAGCAGTACTTC
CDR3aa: CSAQGQGANEQYF

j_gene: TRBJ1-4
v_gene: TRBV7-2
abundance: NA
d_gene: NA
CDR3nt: TGCGCCAGCAGCCAAGAGGGGCGGGATAATGAAAAACTGTTTTTT
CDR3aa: CASSQEGRDNEKLFF

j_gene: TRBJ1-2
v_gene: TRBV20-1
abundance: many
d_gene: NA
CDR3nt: TGCAGTGCTAACTACAGGGACTATGGCTACACCTTC
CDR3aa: CSANYRDYGYTF

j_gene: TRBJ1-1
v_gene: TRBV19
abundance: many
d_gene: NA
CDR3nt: TGTGCCAGTAGGGCAGGGATGAACACTGAAGCTTTCTTT
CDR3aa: CASRAGMNTEAFF

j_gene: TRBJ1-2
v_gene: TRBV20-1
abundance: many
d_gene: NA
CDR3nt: TGCAGTGCTCCCAGCCCTAACTATGGCTACACCTTC
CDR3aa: CSAPSPNYGYTF

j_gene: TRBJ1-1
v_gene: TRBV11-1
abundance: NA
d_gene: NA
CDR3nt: TGTGCCAGCAGCTCCACGGCCGGAGGTGAAGCTTTCTTT
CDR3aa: CASSSTAGGEAFF

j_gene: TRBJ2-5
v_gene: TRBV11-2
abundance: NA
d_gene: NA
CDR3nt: TGTGCCAGCAGCTTAGATGGTATACAAGAGACCCAGTACTTC
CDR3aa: CASSLDGIQETQYF

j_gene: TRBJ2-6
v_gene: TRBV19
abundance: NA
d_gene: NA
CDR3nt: TGTGCCAGTAGTAGGGACTCCTTTCGTGGGGCCAACGTCCTGACTTTC
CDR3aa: CASSRDSFRGANVLTF

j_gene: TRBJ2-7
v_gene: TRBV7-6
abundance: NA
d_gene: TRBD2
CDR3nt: TGTGCCAGCAGTCCTCCGGGTAGCGGGAGAGTCTACGAGCAGTACTTC
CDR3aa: CASSPPGSGRVYEQYF

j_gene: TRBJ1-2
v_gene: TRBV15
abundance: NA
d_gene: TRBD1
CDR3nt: TGTGCCACCAGCGATCGGGACAGGGACCTCTATGGCTACACCTTC
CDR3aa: CATSDRDRDLYGYTF

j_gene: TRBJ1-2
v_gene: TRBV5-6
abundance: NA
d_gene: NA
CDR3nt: TGTGCCAGCACCTTGGACAGTCGCGACTATGGCTACACCTTC
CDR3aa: CASTLDSRDYGYTF

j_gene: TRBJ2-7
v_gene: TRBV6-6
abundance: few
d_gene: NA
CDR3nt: TGTGCCAGCAGTTACGTCAAAACATTGGGGTCGGCGCAGTACTTC
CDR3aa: CASSYVKTLGSAQYF

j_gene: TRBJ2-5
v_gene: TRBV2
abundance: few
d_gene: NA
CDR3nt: TGTGCCAGCAGTGAAGTTGAGGTCCGAGGGCGAGAAGAGACCCAGTACTTC
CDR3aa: CASSEVEVRGREETQYF

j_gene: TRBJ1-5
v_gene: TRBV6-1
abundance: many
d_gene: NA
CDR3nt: TGTGCCAGCAGTCCATCAAGCCAGCCCCAGCATTTT
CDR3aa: CASSPSSQPQHF

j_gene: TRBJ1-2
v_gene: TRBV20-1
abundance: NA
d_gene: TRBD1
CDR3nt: TGCAGTGCTAACGACAGGGGAGACTATGGCTACACCTTC
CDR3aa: CSANDRGDYGYTF

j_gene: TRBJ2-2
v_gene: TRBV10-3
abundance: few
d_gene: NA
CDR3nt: TGTGCCAGTAGTTCGGTCAGGAGCGGGGAGCTGTTTTTT
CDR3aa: CASSSVRSGELFF

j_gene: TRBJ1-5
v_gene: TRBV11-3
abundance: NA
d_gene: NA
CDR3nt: TGTGCCAGCAGCTTAGACAGACAAGCGCCCCAGCATTTT
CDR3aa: CASSLDRQAPQHF

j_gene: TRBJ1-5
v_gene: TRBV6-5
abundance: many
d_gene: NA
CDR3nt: TGTGCCAGCAGGCAAAGGGGTGGCAATCAGCCCCAGCATTTT
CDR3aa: CASRQRGGNQPQHF

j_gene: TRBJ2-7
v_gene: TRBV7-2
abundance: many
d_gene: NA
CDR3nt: TGTGCCAGCAGCTTGGGGCTAGTTTACGAGCAGTACTTC
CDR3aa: CASSLGLVYEQYF

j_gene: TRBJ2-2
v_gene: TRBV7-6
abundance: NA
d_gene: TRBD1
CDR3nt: TGTGCCAGCAGCCGTCAGGGGGCGAGGAGCACCGGGGAGCTGTTTTTT
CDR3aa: CASSRQGARSTGELFF

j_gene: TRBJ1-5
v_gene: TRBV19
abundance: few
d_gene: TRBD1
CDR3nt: TGTGCCAGTAGTCCAGTTTGGGGACAGGGGGCTCAGCCCCAGCATTTT
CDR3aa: CASSPVWGQGAQPQHF

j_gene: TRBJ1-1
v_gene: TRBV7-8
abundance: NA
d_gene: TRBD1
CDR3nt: TGTGCCAGCAGCTTAGGGGGACAGGGAGGGAACACTGAAGCTTTCTTT
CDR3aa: CASSLGGQGGNTEAFF

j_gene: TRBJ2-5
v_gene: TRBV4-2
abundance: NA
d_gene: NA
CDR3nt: TGTGCCAGCAGACAGGGTCCTGGGCCCCAGTACTTC
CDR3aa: CASRQGPGPQYF

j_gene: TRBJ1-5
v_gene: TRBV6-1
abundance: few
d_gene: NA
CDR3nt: TGTGCCAGCAGGGCACAGGGTTTGGGCCAGCCCCAGCATTTT
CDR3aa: CASRAQGLGQPQHF

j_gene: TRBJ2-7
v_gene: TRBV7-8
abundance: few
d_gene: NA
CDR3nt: TGTGCCAGCAGCTTAGATGGGACCCCCGACTCCTACGAGCAGTACTTC
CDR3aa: CASSLDGTPDSYEQYF

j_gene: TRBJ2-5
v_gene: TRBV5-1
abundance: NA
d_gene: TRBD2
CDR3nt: TGCGCCACCGGTAGCGGGGGCCCTCAAGAGACCCAGTACTTC
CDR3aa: CATGSGGPQETQYF

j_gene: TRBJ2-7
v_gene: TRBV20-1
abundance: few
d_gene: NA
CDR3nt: TGCAGTGCTAGGGCGGGACGGACCCGCTACGAGCAGTACTTC
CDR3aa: CSARAGRTRYEQYF

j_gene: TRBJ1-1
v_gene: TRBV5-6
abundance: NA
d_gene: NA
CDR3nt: TGTGCCAGCAGCTTGGATGGCTCAGGGGTGAACACTGAAGCTTTCTTT
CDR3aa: CASSLDGSGVNTEAFF

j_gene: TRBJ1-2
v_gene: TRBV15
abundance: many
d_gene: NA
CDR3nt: TGTGCCACCAGCAGATCTTTCCGGGACCAAACTAACTATGGCTACACCTTC
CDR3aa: CATSRSFRDQTNYGYTF

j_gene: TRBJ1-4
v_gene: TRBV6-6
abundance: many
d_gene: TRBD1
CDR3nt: TGTGCCAGCAGTCCCGACAGGGGAAGGGAAAAACTGTTTTTT
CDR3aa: CASSPDRGREKLFF

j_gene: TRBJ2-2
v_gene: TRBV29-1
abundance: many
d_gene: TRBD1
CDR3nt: TGCAGCGTTAGGTGGACAGGGCGTGGGGACACCGGGGAGCTGTTTTTT
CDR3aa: CSVRWTGRGDTGELFF

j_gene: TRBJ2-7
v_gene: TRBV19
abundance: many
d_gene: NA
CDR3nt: TGTGCCAGTAGTGGGGCGGACTACGAGCAGTACTTC
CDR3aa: CASSGADYEQYF

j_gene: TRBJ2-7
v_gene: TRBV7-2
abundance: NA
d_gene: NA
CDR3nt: TGTGCCAGCAGCACCACGAGGGGCGGGATGGCCTACGAGCAGTACTTC
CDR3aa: CASSTTRGGMAYEQYF

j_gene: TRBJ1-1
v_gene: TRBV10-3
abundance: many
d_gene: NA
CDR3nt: TGTGCCATACTTTCCATGAACGCTGAAGCTTTCTTT
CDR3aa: CAILSMNAEAFF

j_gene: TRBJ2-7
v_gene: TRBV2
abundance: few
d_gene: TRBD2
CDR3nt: TGTGCCAGCAGTGAGGTTTCTAGCGGACGCCCCTACGAGCAGTACTTC
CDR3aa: CASSEVSSGRPYEQYF

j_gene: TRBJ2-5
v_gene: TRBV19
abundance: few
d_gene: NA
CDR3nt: TGTGCCAGTAGTATCCCAGGGATGAAGACCCAGTACTTC
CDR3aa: CASSIPGMKTQYF

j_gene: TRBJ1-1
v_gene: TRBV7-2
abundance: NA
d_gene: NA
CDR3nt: TGTGACAGCAGCTTAGGACCGCTCATAGAAGCTTTCTTT
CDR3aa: CDSSLGPLIEAFF

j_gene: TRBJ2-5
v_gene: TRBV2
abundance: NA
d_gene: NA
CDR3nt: TGTGCCAGCAGTGGAACCATCGACAGTACTGAAGAGACCCAGTACTTC
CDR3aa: CASSGTIDSTEETQYF

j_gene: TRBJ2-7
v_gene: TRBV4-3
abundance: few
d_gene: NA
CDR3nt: TGCGCCAGCAGCCAAGATCACACAGGGATGTACGAGCAGTACTTC
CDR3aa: CASSQDHTGMYEQYF

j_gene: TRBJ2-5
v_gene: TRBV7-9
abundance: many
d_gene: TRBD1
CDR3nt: TGTGCCAGCAGCCTGCCGACAGGGGGCGAGACCCAGTACTTC
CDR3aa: CASSLPTGGETQYF

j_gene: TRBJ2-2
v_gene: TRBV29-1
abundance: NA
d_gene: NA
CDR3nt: TGCAGCGTCGGACCCGGGAGCAGACCGAACACCGGGGAGCTGTTTTTT
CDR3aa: CSVGPGSRPNTGELFF

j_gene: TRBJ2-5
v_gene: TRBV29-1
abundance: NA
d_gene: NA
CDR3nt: TGCAGCTGGGTTGGGGGCCGAGAGACCCAGTACTTC
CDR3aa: CSWVGGRETQYF

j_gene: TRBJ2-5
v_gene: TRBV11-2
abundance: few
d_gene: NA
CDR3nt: TGTGCCAGCAGCTTAGTTATCGGGGGAGAGACCCAGTACTTC
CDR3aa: CASSLVIGGETQYF

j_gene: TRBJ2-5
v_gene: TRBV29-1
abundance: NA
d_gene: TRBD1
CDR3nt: TGCAGCGTTCAGGGACAGGGAGGGGGGACCCAGTACTTC
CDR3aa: CSVQGQGGGTQYF

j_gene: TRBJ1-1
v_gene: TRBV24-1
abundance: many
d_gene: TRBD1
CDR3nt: TGTGCCACCAGTGACTCCGGGACAGGGGTCACTGAAGCTTTCTTT
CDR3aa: CATSDSGTGVTEAFF

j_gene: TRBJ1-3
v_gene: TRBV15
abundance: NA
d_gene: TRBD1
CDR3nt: TGTGCCACCAGCAGAGATCCTCATACCGGGACAGGGGGTGACACCATATATTTT
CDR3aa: CATSRDPHTGTGGDTIYF

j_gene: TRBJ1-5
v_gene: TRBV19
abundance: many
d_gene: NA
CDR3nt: TGTGCCAGTAGTATCCTAGGAGGCGTCTGGCAGCCCCAGCATTTT
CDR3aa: CASSILGGVWQPQHF

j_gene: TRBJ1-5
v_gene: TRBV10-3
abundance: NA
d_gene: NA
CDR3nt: TGTGCCATCAGTGAGGGCCAGGGCCCCAATCAGCCCCAGCATTTT
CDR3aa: CAISEGQGPNQPQHF

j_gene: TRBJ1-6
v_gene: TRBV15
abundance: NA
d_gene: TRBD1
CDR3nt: TGTGCCACCAGCAGGCCACTAGCGGGGACAGGGGACGTTCCCCTCCACTTT
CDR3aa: CATSRPLAGTGDVPLHF

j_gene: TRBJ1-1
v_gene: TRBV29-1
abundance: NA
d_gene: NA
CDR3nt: TGCAGCCAAACGAACGAAGAAGCTTTCTTT
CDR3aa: CSQTNEEAFF